Listed here are 8 T cell receptor beta chains from one sample, sequenced in a study of shared clonotypes between healthy human individuals. As defined, naive CD8 cells were CD45RO-negative and positively selected for CCR7, with terminally differentiated effector memory CD45RA+ cells excluded. TCRdb's copy holds only in-frame clones and misses some; the assay was immunoSEQ multiplex PCR. The table includes under 850,000 clones, over 90% detected once. The sequenced material came from naive CD8+ T cells sorted from blood. These receptors were obtained from a man younger than 40 in good health.

The genes are TRBV6-5 and TRBJ1-3; 7 nucleotides match TRBD1. This CDR3 has 15 residues. Germline CDR1 MNHEY, CDR2 SVGAGI. Germline trimming cut 8 bases from V and 4 bases from J; bases unmatched to any gene: 11. For the CDR3, the DNA is TGTGCCAGCGCCTCACCAGACAGGGAAGGAAACACCATATATTTT. It translates to CASASPDREGNTIYF.

This clone is a singleton in its sample. The chain carries TRBV19 and TRBJ2-3; 11 bases align to TRBD2. Germline V gene sequence: CDR1 LNHDA, CDR2 SQIVND (reference sequence). J lost 2 bases, V lost 4 bases, and 5 bases had no gene match. The CDR3 consists of 16 residues. The CDR3 DNA reads TGTGCCAGTAGTACCGGGACTAGCGGACTCACAGATACGCAGTATTTT. It codes for CASSTGTSGLTDTQYF.

The chain carries TRBV7-2 and TRBJ2-7; weak D call: TRBD2 (6 bases). The ends were cut back, 5 bases at V and 4 bases at J, with 12 bases in the middle. This CDR3 has 13 amino acids. Germline V gene lookup returns CDR1 SGHTA and CDR2 FQGNSA. This CDR3 is CASSPYRGYEQYF. The DNA for the CDR3 is TGTGCCAGCAGCCCTTACCGGGGGTACGAGCAGTACTTC.

The CDR3 DNA reads as TGCGCCAGCAGTGAGGGGGGGTACGCGGGAGTGGGGAATGAGCAGTTCTTC. Translation: CASSEGGYAGVGNEQFF. The rearrangement joins TRBV10-1 to TRBJ2-1; TRBD2 matches at 7 bases. Losses at the gene ends were 2 bases for V and 7 bases for J; bases not matched to a gene: 14. CDR1 and CDR2 from the germline V gene are WNHNN and SYGVQD (reference sequence). The CDR3 consists of 17 residues.

This chain connects TRBV21-1 to TRBJ2-2; the DNA was not used to check the table's D call, TRBD2. TRBV21-1 is noted as a pseudogene. The CDR3 spans 15 residues. In DNA, the CDR3 is TGTGCCAGCAGCAAAGTGGCGGGTGATACCGGGGAGCTGTTTTTT. It codes for CASSKVAGDTGELFF.

This CDR3 is CASSLREGIFNEQFF. CDR3 in DNA: TGCGCCAGCAGCTTGAGAGAGGGGATATTCAATGAGCAGTTCTTC. This chain connects TRBV5-1 to TRBJ2-1; D may match TRBD1 or TRBD2 (5 bases each). The V end was cut by 1 base, the J end by 6 bases, with 14 bases between. The CDR3 is made up of 15 amino acids. The V gene's germline CDR1 is SGHRS and CDR2 YFSETQ.

As DNA, the CDR3 is TGCAGCGTTGTCAGGGACACCTCCTACGAGCAGTACTTC. Protein product: CSVVRDTSYEQYF. The chain is built from TRBV29-1 and TRBJ2-7; perhaps TRBD1 as D (6 bases). Germline loops: CDR1 SQVTM, CDR2 ANQGSEA. The length of the CDR3 is 13 residues. Trimming stripped 4 bases from V and 0 bases from J, with 10 bases between.

V gene TRBV6-6 combines with J gene TRBJ2-3; 11 bases line up with TRBD2. The CDR3 covers 16 residues. With V trimmed by 0 bases and J by 5 bases, 4 bases remained unmatched. Per the germline V gene, CDR1 is MNHNY and CDR2 is SVGAGI (reference sequence). The CDR3 DNA reads as TGTGCCAGCAGTTACTCGGTAGCGGGAGGGGGAGATACGCAGTATTTT. Translated, it gives CASSYSVAGGGDTQYF.